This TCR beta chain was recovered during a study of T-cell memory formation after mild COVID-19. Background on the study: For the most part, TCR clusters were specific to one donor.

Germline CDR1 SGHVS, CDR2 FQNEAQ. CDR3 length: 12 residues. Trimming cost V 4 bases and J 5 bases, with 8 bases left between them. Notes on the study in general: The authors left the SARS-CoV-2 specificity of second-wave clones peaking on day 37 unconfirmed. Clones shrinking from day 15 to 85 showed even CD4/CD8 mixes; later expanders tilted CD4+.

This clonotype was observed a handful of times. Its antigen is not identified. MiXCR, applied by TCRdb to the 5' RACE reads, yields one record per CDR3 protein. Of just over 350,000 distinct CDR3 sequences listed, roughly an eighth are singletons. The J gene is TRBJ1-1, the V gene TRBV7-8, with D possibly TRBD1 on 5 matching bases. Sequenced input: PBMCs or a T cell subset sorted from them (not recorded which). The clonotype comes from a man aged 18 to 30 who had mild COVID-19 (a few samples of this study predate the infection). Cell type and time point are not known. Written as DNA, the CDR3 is TGTGCCAGCAGCTCGGCAGGGACTGAAGCTTTCTTT. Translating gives CASSSAGTEAFF.